Listed below are T cell receptor beta chains from one sample, sequenced in a study of blood T cell repertoires in COVID-19. Sequencing used immunoSEQ multiplex PCR; TCRdb keeps in-frame clones, though not all of them. This table has about 230,000 clones, around 84% appearing once. Sequencing input: peripheral blood. These receptors were obtained from a middle-aged man who had recovered from COVID-19. The CDR3 runs from the conserved cysteine through the conserved F or W. The D gene is left open where the match is weak. Expanded clones get a size class; other rows say once, few or many, or leave the size out.

v_gene: TRBV5-1
abundance: .
d_gene: .
j_gene: TRBJ1-2
CDR3aa: CASRMGQGYYGYTF
CDR3nt: TGCGCCAGCAGGATGGGTCAGGGGTACTATGGCTACACCTTC

v_gene: TRBV6-6
abundance: .
d_gene: .
j_gene: TRBJ2-3
CDR3aa: CASNFFPTDTQYF
CDR3nt: TGTGCCAGCAATTTCTTCCCGACAGATACGCAGTATTTT

v_gene: TRBV19
abundance: .
d_gene: TRBD1
j_gene: TRBJ2-1
CDR3aa: CASSIKRDSIYNEQFF
CDR3nt: TGTGCCAGTAGTATAAAAAGGGACAGCATATACAATGAGCAGTTCTTC

v_gene: TRBV3-1/TRBV3-2
abundance: .
d_gene: .
j_gene: TRBJ1-2
CDR3aa: CASSQDLSVDGYTF
CDR3nt: TGTGCCAGCAGCCAAGATCTGAGTGTGGATGGCTACACCTTC

v_gene: TRBV19
abundance: .
d_gene: .
j_gene: TRBJ2-7
CDR3aa: CASSPHLRGLSSYEQYF
CDR3nt: TGTGCCAGTAGTCCCCACTTGCGGGGGCTGAGCTCCTACGAGCAGTACTTC

v_gene: TRBV18
abundance: .
d_gene: TRBD2
j_gene: TRBJ2-7
CDR3aa: CASSLPSQGGEGEQYF
CDR3nt: TGTGCCAGCTCACTCCCCTCCCAGGGTGGGGAGGGGGAGCAGTACTTC

v_gene: TRBV4-3
abundance: .
d_gene: .
j_gene: TRBJ2-2
CDR3aa: CASSQNGRDTGELFF
CDR3nt: TGCGCCAGCAGCCAGAATGGCAGGGACACCGGGGAGCTGTTTTTT

v_gene: TRBV12-3/TRBV12-4
abundance: .
d_gene: TRBD2
j_gene: TRBJ2-3
CDR3aa: CASNPRGGDTQYF
CDR3nt: TGTGCCAGCAACCCTCGGGGGGGGGATACGCAGTATTTT

v_gene: TRBV3-1/TRBV3-2
abundance: .
d_gene: TRBD2
j_gene: TRBJ2-7
CDR3aa: CASSHWGLAGGPYEQYF
CDR3nt: TGTGCCAGCAGCCATTGGGGGCTAGCGGGAGGCCCCTACGAGCAGTACTTC

v_gene: TRBV7-9
abundance: .
d_gene: .
j_gene: TRBJ1-2
CDR3aa: CASGDLTNYGYTF
CDR3nt: TGTGCCAGCGGAGATTTAACTAACTATGGCTACACCTTC

v_gene: TRBV30
abundance: .
d_gene: .
j_gene: TRBJ1-3
CDR3aa: CAWRNTIYF
CDR3nt: TGTGCCTGGCGGAACACCATATATTTT

v_gene: TRBV2
abundance: .
d_gene: .
j_gene: TRBJ1-5
CDR3aa: CASSTRGGESGNQPQHF
CDR3nt: TGTGCCAGCAGTACCAGGGGAGGGGAGAGTGGCAATCAGCCCCAGCATTTT

v_gene: TRBV5-4
abundance: .
d_gene: .
j_gene: TRBJ1-3
CDR3aa: CAPCGGANTIYF
CDR3nt: TGTGCCCCGTGCGGGGGCGCGAACACCATATATTTT

v_gene: TRBV7-2
abundance: few
d_gene: .
j_gene: TRBJ1-6
CDR3aa: CASSLGLGQGTSPLHF
CDR3nt: TGTGCCAGCAGCTTAGGACTGGGGCAGGGAACGTCACCCCTCCACTTT

v_gene: TRBV7-2
abundance: .
d_gene: .
j_gene: TRBJ2-7
CDR3aa: CASSLRDTAYEQYF
CDR3nt: TGTGCCAGCAGCCTCCGGGACACTGCCTACGAGCAGTACTTC

v_gene: TRBV10-1
abundance: .
d_gene: .
j_gene: TRBJ2-3
CDR3aa: CASRYFLGPDTQYF
CDR3nt: TGCGCCAGCAGATATTTTCTGGGCCCAGATACGCAGTATTTT

v_gene: TRBV19
abundance: .
d_gene: .
j_gene: TRBJ1-1
CDR3aa: CASSPRTQNTEAFF
CDR3nt: TGTGCCAGTAGTCCCCGGACACAGAACACTGAAGCTTTCTTT

v_gene: TRBV5-8
abundance: .
d_gene: TRBD1
j_gene: TRBJ1-5
CDR3aa: CASSLTDRDSNQPQHF
CDR3nt: TGTGCCAGCAGCCTAACGGACAGGGACTCCAATCAGCCCCAGCATTTT

v_gene: TRBV6-5
abundance: .
d_gene: TRBD1
j_gene: TRBJ2-7
CDR3aa: CASRRQGAQEQYF
CDR3nt: TGTGCCAGCAGGAGACAGGGGGCGCAAGAGCAGTACTTC

v_gene: TRBV11-2
abundance: few
d_gene: TRBD1
j_gene: TRBJ2-7
CDR3aa: CASSLGQGSSYEQYF
CDR3nt: TGTGCCAGCAGCTTAGGACAGGGAAGCTCCTACGAGCAGTACTTC

v_gene: TRBV5-1
abundance: .
d_gene: .
j_gene: TRBJ2-5
CDR3aa: CASSATGKETQYF
CDR3nt: TGCGCCAGCAGCGCGACTGGAAAAGAGACCCAGTACTTC

v_gene: TRBV29-1
abundance: few
d_gene: .
j_gene: TRBJ1-5
CDR3aa: CSATGGLNQPQHF
CDR3nt: TGCAGCGCCACCGGGGGGCTTAATCAGCCCCAGCATTTT

v_gene: TRBV5-4
abundance: .
d_gene: .
j_gene: TRBJ2-4
CDR3aa: CASSYFLSDAENIQYF
CDR3nt: TGTGCCAGCAGCTACTTCCTTAGCGACGCGGAAAACATTCAGTACTTC

v_gene: TRBV19
abundance: few
d_gene: TRBD2
j_gene: TRBJ2-2
CDR3aa: CASSIGRLAGGGTGELFF
CDR3nt: TGTGCCAGTAGTATTGGTCGCCTAGCGGGGGGCGGAACCGGGGAGCTGTTTTTT

v_gene: TRBV9
abundance: .
d_gene: .
j_gene: TRBJ2-7
CDR3aa: CASSVAGDAGVQYF
CDR3nt: TGTGCCAGCAGCGTAGCGGGTGACGCTGGAGTGCAGTACTTC

v_gene: TRBV6-1
abundance: .
d_gene: TRBD1
j_gene: TRBJ2-5
CDR3aa: CASGQGRLQETQYF
CDR3nt: TGTGCCAGCGGACAGGGTCGGTTACAAGAGACCCAGTACTTC

v_gene: TRBV14
abundance: .
d_gene: .
j_gene: TRBJ2-3
CDR3aa: CASSQDWASTQYF
CDR3nt: TGTGCCAGCAGCCAAGATTGGGCGAGTACGCAGTATTTT

v_gene: TRBV7-8
abundance: .
d_gene: TRBD1
j_gene: TRBJ1-2
CDR3aa: CASSSSGTGVLGGYTF
CDR3nt: TGTGCCAGCAGCTCGTCCGGGACAGGGGTGTTAGGTGGCTACACCTTC

v_gene: TRBV7-9
abundance: once
d_gene: .
j_gene: TRBJ1-6
CDR3aa: CASSPSGDNSPLHF
CDR3nt: TGTGCCAGCAGCCCCTCGGGGGATAATTCACCCCTCCACTTT

v_gene: TRBV11-2
abundance: .
d_gene: TRBD1
j_gene: TRBJ2-7
CDR3aa: CASSLTRDSSYEQYF
CDR3nt: TGTGCCAGCAGCTTAACCCGGGACAGTTCCTACGAGCAGTACTTC

v_gene: TRBV4-1
abundance: few
d_gene: .
j_gene: TRBJ2-4
CDR3aa: CASSSPGVSLAKNIQYF
CDR3nt: TGCGCCAGCAGTTCCCCCGGGGTCTCCTTAGCCAAAAACATTCAGTACTTC

v_gene: TRBV27
abundance: .
d_gene: TRBD2
j_gene: TRBJ2-7
CDR3aa: CASCRGTSALYEQYF
CDR3nt: TGTGCCAGCTGTCGCGGGACTAGCGCGTTGTACGAGCAGTACTTC

v_gene: TRBV5-1
abundance: .
d_gene: .
j_gene: TRBJ1-2
CDR3aa: CASSLGAGDYGYTF
CDR3nt: TGCGCCAGCAGCTTGGGGGCAGGGGACTATGGCTACACCTTC

v_gene: TRBV12-3/TRBV12-4
abundance: .
d_gene: TRBD1
j_gene: TRBJ2-3
CDR3aa: CASRGQGFDTQYF
CDR3nt: TGTGCCAGCAGGGGACAGGGTTTCGATACGCAGTATTTT

v_gene: TRBV15
abundance: .
d_gene: TRBD2
j_gene: TRBJ2-2
CDR3aa: CATSRGDGTSPRRELFF
CDR3nt: TGTGCCACCAGCAGAGGAGATGGGACTAGCCCGCGGCGGGAGCTGTTTTTT

v_gene: TRBV10-1
abundance: .
d_gene: TRBD1
j_gene: TRBJ2-7
CDR3aa: CASRGTGPYEQYF
CDR3nt: TGCGCCAGCAGGGGGACAGGGCCCTACGAGCAGTACTTC

v_gene: TRBV9
abundance: once
d_gene: .
j_gene: TRBJ1-2
CDR3aa: CASSVAGAGLGYGYTF
CDR3nt: TGTGCCAGCAGCGTAGCTGGGGCAGGGCTGGGCTATGGCTACACCTTC

v_gene: TRBV29-1
abundance: .
d_gene: .
j_gene: TRBJ1-2
CDR3aa: CSVDTEDYGYTF
CDR3nt: TGCAGCGTTGACACAGAAGACTATGGCTACACCTTC

v_gene: TRBV29-1
abundance: .
d_gene: TRBD2
j_gene: TRBJ2-1
CDR3aa: CSHVAGGNEQFF
CDR3nt: TGCAGCCATGTGGCGGGAGGGAATGAGCAGTTCTTC

v_gene: TRBV9
abundance: .
d_gene: .
j_gene: TRBJ2-7
CDR3aa: CASSVGGNSPYEQYF
CDR3nt: TGTGCCAGCAGCGTCGGGGGTAACTCTCCCTACGAGCAGTACTTC